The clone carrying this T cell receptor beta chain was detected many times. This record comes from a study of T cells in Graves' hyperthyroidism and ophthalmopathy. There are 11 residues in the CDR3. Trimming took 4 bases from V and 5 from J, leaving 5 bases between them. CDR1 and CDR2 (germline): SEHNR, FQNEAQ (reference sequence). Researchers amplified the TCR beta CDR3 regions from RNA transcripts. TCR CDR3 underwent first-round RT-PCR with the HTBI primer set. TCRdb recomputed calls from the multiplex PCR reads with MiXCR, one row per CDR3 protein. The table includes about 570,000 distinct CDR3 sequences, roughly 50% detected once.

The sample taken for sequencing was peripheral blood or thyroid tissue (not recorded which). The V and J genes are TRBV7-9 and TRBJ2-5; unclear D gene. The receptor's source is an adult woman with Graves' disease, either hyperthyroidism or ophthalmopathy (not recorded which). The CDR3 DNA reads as TGTGCCAGCAGCTCAATGGAGACCCAGTACTTC. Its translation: CASSSMETQYF.